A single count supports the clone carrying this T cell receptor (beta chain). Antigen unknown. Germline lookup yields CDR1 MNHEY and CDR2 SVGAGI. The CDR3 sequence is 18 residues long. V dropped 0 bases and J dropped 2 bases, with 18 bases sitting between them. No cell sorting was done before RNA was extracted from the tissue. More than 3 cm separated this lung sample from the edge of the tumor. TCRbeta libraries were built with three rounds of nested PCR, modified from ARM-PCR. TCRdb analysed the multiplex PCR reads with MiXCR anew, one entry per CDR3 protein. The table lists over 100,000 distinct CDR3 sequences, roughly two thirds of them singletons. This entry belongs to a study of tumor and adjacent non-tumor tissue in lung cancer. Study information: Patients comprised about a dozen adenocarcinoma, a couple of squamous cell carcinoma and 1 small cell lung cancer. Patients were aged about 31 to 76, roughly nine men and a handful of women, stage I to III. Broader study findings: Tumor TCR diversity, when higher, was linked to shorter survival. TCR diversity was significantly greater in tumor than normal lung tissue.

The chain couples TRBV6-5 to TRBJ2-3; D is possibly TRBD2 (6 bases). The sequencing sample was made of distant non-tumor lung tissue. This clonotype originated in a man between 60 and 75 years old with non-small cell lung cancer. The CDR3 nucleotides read TGTGCCAGCAGTTACTCGATATGGACCGGGGGACCCACAGATACGCAGTATTTT. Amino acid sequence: CASSYSIWTGGPTDTQYF.